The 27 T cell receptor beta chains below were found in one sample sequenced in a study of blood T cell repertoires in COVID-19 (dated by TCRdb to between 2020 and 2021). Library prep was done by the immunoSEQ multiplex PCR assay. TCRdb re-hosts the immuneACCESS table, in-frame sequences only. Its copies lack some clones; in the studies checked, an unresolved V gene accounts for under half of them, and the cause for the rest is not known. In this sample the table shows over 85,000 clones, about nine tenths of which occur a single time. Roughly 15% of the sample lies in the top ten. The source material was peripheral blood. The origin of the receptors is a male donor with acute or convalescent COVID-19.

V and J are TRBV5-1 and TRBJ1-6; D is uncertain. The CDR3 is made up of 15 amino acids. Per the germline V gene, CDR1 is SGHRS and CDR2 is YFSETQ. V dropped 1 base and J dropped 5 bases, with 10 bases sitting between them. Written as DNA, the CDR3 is TGCGCCAGCAGCTTGTCGGGGAAGGATAATTCACCCCTCCACTTT. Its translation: CASSLSGKDNSPLHF.

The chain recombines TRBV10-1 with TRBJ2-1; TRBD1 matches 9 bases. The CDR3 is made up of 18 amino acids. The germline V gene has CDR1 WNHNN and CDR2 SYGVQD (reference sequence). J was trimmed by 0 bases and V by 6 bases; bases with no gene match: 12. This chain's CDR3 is CASSRQGDVLSSYNEQFF. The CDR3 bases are TGCGCCAGCAGCCGACAGGGGGACGTCCTAAGCTCCTACAATGAGCAGTTCTTC.

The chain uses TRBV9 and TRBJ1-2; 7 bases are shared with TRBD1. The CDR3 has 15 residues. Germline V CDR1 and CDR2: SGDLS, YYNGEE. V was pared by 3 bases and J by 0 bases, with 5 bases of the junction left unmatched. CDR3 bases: TGTGCCAGCAGCGCCACAGGGGAAGCTAACTATGGCTACACCTTC. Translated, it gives CASSATGEANYGYTF.

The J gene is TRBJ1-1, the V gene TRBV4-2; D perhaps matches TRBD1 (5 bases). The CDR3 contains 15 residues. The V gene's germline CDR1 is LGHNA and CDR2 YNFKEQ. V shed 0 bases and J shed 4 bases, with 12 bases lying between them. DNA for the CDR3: TGTGCCAGCAGCCAAGAGCGGCAGGGTGGCACTGAAGCTTTCTTT. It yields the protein CASSQERQGGTEAFF.

The chain's CDR3 is CASSSTSGGYNEQFF. The CDR3 bases are TGTGCCAGCAGTTCGACTAGCGGGGGTTACAATGAGCAGTTCTTC. V is TRBV27 and J is TRBJ2-1; 12 positions match TRBD2. This CDR3 is built from 15 residues. CDR1 MNHEY and CDR2 SMNVEV come from the germline V gene (reference sequence). The trim removed 4 bases at V and 4 bases at J, leaving 2 bases unmatched.

The CDR3 nucleotides read TGTGCCAGCAGCTCGAGCCCGAACAGTGAGGAGCAGTACTTC. Amino acid sequence: CASSSSPNSEEQYF. The V and J genes are TRBV7-6 and TRBJ2-7, with unresolved D. V lost 4 bases and J 7 bases, leaving 17 bases between the germline ends. Germline values: CDR1 SGHVS, CDR2 FNYEAQ. The CDR3 covers 14 residues.

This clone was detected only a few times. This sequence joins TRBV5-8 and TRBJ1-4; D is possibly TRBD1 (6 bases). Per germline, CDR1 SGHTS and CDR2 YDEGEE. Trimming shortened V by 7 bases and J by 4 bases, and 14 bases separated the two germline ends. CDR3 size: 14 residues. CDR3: CASQGRQINEKLFF. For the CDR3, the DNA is TGTGCCAGCCAGGGGCGGCAGATTAATGAAAAACTGTTTTTT.

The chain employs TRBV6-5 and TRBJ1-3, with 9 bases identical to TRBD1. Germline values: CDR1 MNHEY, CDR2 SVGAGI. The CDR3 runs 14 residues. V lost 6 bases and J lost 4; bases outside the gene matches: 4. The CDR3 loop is CASRGTGQGNTIYF. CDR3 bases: TGTGCCAGCAGGGGGACAGGGCAAGGAAACACCATATATTTT.

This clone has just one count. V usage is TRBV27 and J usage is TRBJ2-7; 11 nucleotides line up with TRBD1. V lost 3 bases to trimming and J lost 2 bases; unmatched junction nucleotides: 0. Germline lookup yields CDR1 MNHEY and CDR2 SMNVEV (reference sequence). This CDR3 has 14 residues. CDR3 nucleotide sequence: TGTGCCAGCAGTTTGGGACAGGGGGCCTACGAGCAGTACTTC. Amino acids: CASSLGQGAYEQYF.

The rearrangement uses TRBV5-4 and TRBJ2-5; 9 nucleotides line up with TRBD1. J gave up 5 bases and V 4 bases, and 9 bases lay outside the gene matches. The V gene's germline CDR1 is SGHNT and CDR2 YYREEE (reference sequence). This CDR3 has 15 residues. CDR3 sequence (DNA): TGTGCCAGCAGCGGAGGGACAGGGAGGCGGGAGACCCAGTACTTC. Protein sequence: CASSGGTGRRETQYF.

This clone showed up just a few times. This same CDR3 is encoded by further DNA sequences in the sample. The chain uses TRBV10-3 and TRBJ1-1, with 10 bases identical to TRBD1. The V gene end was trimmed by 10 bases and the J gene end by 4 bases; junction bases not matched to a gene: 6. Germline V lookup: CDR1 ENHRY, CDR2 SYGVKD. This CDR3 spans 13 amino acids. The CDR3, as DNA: TGTGCCACCAAGACAGGGGGCATCACTGAAGCTTTCTTT. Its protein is CATKTGGITEAFF.

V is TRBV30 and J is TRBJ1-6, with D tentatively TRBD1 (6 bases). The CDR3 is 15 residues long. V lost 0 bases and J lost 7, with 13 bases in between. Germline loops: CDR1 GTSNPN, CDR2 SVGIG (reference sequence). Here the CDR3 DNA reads TGTGCCTGGAGTGTACAAACAGGGTCAAATTCACCCCTCCACTTT. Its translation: CAWSVQTGSNSPLHF.

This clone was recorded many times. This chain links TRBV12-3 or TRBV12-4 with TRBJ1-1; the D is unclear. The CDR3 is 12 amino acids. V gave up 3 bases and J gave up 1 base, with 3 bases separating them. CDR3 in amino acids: CASSFQNTEAFF. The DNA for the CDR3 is TGTGCCAGCAGTTTTCAGAACACTGAAGCTTTCTTT.

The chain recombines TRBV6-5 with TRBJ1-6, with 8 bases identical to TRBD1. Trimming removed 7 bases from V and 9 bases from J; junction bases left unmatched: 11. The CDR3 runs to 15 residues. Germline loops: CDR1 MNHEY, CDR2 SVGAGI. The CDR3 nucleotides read TGTGCCAGCAATCATCCCGGACAGGGAGCTTCACCCCTCCACTTT. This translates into CASNHPGQGASPLHF.

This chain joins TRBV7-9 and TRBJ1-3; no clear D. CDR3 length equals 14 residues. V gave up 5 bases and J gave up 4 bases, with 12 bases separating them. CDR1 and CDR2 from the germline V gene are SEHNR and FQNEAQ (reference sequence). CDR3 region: CASSPAASGNTIYF. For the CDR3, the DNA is TGTGCCAGCAGCCCGGCAGCGTCCGGAAACACCATATATTTT.

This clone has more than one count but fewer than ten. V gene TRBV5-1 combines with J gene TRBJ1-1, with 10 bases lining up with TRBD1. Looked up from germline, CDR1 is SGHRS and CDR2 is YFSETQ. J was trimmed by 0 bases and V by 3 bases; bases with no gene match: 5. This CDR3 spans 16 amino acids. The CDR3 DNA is TGCGCCAGCAGCTCCGGGACAGGGGACATGAACACTGAAGCTTTCTTT. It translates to CASSSGTGDMNTEAFF. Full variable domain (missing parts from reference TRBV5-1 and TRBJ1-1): KAGVTQTPRYLIKTRGQQVTLSCSPISGHRSVSWYQQTPGQGLQFLFEYFSETQRNKGNFPGRFSGRQFSNSRSEMNVSTLELGDSALYLCASSSGTGDMNTEAFFGQGTRLTVV.

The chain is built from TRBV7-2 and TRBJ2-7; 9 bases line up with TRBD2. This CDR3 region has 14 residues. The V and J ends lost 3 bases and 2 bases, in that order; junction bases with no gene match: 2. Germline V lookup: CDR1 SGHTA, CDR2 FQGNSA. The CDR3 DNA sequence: TGTGCCAGCAGCTTCACTAGCGGGCCCTACGAGCAGTACTTC. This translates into CASSFTSGPYEQYF.

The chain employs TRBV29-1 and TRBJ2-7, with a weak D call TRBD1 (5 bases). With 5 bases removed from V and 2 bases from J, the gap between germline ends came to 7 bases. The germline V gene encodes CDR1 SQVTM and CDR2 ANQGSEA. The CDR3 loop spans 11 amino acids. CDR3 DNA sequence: TGCAGCGTTAAGGGGACCTACGAGCAGTACTTC. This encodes CSVKGTYEQYF.

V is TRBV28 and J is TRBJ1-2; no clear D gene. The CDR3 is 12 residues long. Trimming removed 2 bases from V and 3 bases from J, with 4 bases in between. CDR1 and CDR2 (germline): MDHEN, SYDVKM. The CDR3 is CASSLGDYGYTF. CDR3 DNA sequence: TGTGCCAGCAGTTTAGGAGACTATGGCTACACCTTC.

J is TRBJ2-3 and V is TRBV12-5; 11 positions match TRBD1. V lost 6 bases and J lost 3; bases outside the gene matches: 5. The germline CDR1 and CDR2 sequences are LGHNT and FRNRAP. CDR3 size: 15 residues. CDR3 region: CASGPGQGATDTQYF. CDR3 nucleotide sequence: TGTGCTAGTGGCCCCGGACAGGGGGCTACAGATACGCAGTATTTT. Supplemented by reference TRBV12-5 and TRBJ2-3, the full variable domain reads DARVTQTPRHKVTEMGQEVTMRCQPILGHNTVFWYRQTMMQGLELLAYFRNRAPLDDSGMPKDRFSAEMPDATLATLKIQPSEPRDSAVYFCASGPGQGATDTQYFGPGTRLTVL.

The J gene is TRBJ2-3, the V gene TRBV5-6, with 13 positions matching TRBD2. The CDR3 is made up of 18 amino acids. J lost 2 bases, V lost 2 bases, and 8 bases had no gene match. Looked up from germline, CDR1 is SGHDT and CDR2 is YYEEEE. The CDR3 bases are TGTGCCAGCAGCTTACTAGCGGGGGGGCTCGGTCCCACAGATACGCAGTATTTT. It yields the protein CASSLLAGGLGPTDTQYF.

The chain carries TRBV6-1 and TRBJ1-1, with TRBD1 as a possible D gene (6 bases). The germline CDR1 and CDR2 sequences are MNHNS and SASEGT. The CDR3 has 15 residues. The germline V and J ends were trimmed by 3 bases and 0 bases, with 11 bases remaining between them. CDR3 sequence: CASSDPGQMNTEAFF. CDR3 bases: TGTGCCAGCAGTGACCCTGGACAGATGAACACTGAAGCTTTCTTT.

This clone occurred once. The CDR3 DNA is TGTGCCAGCTCAAGACAGGGTCAAGCAACTAATGAAAAACTGTTTTTT. Its protein is CASSRQGQATNEKLFF. The chain recombines TRBV28 with TRBJ1-4; TRBD1 agrees at 7 bases. Germline CDR1 is MDHEN and CDR2 is SYDVKM. The CDR3 extends over 16 amino acids. Trimming took 8 bases from V and 0 from J; bases not matched to a gene: 9.

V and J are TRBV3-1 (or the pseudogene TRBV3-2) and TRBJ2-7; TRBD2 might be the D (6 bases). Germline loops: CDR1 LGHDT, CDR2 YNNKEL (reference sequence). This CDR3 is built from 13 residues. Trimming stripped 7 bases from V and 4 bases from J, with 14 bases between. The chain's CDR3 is CASTPAGQYEQYF. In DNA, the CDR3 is TGTGCCAGCACCCCCGCGGGGCAGTACGAGCAGTACTTC.

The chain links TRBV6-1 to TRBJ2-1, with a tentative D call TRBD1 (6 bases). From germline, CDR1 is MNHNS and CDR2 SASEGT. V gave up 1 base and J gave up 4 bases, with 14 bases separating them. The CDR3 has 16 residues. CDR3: CASSEDTGFGYNEQFF. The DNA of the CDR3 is TGTGCCAGCAGTGAAGACACAGGGTTCGGGTACAATGAGCAGTTCTTC.

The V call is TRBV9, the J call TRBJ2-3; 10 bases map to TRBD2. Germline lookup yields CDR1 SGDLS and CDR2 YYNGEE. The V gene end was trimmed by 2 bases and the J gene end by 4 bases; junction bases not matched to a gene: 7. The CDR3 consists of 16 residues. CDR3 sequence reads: CASSVERGGIPDTQYF. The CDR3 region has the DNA TGTGCCAGCAGCGTTGAGCGGGGGGGCATCCCAGATACGCAGTATTTT.

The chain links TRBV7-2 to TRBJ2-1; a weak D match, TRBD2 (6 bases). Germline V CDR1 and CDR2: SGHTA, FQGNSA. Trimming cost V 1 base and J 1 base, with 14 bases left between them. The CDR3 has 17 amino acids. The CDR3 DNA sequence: TGTGCCAGCAGCTTAGTGTGGGACTCGCTATCCTACAATGAGCAGTTCTTC. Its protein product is CASSLVWDSLSYNEQFF.